These 26 T cell receptor beta chains were all obtained from the same sample, sequenced in a study of graft-versus-host responses after intestinal transplantation. This table comes from immunoSEQ multiplex PCR, and its TCRdb copy is limited to in-frame clones, with some not included. The table includes fewer than 95,000 clones, under 95% detected once. Antigens for these TCRs are unknown. The sequencing used unstimulated CD8+ T cells sorted from spleen or lymph node cells, collected before transplant. All receptors derive from a human donor who was the organ donor for an intestinal transplant.

The chain couples TRBV10-3 to TRBJ2-4, with TRBD1 matching 12 bases. Germline V lookup: CDR1 ENHRY, CDR2 SYGVKD. J was trimmed by 8 bases and V by 0 bases; bases with no gene match: 11. The CDR3 consists of 18 residues. In DNA, the CDR3 is TGTGCCATCAGTGAGTCCGAATCTAGGGGACAGGGGGCCGACATTCAGTACTTC. As protein: CAISESESRGQGADIQYF.

This chain links TRBV9 with TRBJ2-7; 9 nucleotides match TRBD1. This CDR3 region has 14 residues. J was trimmed by 7 bases and V by 0 bases; bases with no gene match: 5. The V gene's germline CDR1 is SGDLS and CDR2 YYNGEE. CDR3 amino acids: CASSVGDRVEEQYF. For the CDR3, the DNA is TGTGCCAGCAGCGTAGGGGACAGGGTGGAGGAGCAGTACTTC.

This clone was recorded once. This rearrangement joins TRBV11-2 to TRBJ2-7; TRBD1 matches at 7 bases. Germline V gene data show CDR1 as SGHAT and CDR2 as FQNNGV. Trimming cost V 1 base and J 2 bases; bases outside gene matches: 2. There are 14 residues in the CDR3. The CDR3 is CASSLGGTAYEQYF. CDR3 DNA: TGTGCCAGCAGCTTAGGAGGGACAGCCTACGAGCAGTACTTC.

V and J are TRBV10-3 and TRBJ2-3; TRBD2 matches at 13 bases. Losses at the gene ends were 4 bases for V and 0 bases for J; bases not matched to a gene: 10. The germline V gene encodes CDR1 ENHRY and CDR2 SYGVKD. The CDR3 covers 19 residues. The CDR3 DNA is TGTGCCATCAGTGGCTGGCCACTAGCGGGGGGGCGGAGCACAGATACGCAGTATTTT. Protein product: CAISGWPLAGGRSTDTQYF.

This clone came up once. The chain is built from TRBV9 and TRBJ2-6; D gene uncertain. The germline CDR1 and CDR2 sequences are SGDLS and YYNGEE. The V and J ends lost 6 bases and 1 base respectively, with 5 bases between them. The CDR3 runs to 13 residues. The CDR3 DNA follows: TGTGCCAGCACTTCGTCTGGGGCCAACGTCCTGACTTTC. Translated, it gives CASTSSGANVLTF.

This clone was seen a few times. In DNA form, the CDR3 reads TGCGCCAGCAGCCAAGTCGTACAGGCGGACACTGAAGCTTTCTTT. This gives the protein CASSQVVQADTEAFF. The rearrangement uses TRBV4-1 and TRBJ1-1, with D perhaps matching TRBD1 (5 bases). V dropped 1 base and J dropped 3 bases, with 12 bases sitting between them. The CDR3 has 15 amino acids. In germline, CDR1 is MGHRA, CDR2 YSYEKL.

The J gene is TRBJ1-2, the V gene TRBV9; 9 bases match TRBD1. CDR1 is SGDLS, CDR2 YYNGEE, per germline. The CDR3 contains 12 residues. J was trimmed by 4 bases and V by 5 bases; bases with no gene match: 0. The CDR3, as DNA: TGTGCCAGCAGACAGGGGGCCTATGGCTACACCTTC. Its protein product is CASRQGAYGYTF. Looking up the rest from reference TRBV9 and TRBJ1-2 gives the full variable domain: DSGVTQTPKHLITATGQRVTLRCSPRSGDLSVYWYQQSLDQGLQFLIQYYNGEERAKGNILERFSAQQFPDLHSELNLSSLELGDSALYFCASRQGAYGYTFGSGTRLTVV.

The chain is built from TRBV6-5 and TRBJ2-2; tentatively, D is TRBD2 (6 bases). Per the germline V gene, CDR1 is MNHEY and CDR2 is SVGAGI. This CDR3 is built from 12 residues. Trimming left V 6 bases short and J 6 bases short, with 8 bases between. This chain's CDR3 is CASSRGSGELFF. CDR3 nucleotide sequence: TGTGCCAGCAGCCGGGGGTCCGGGGAGCTGTTTTTT.

V gene TRBV9 combines with J gene TRBJ2-5, with 10 bases aligning to TRBD2. The V gene's germline CDR1 is SGDLS and CDR2 YYNGEE. The V and J ends lost 3 bases and 5 bases, in that order; junction bases with no gene match: 10. The CDR3 is 16 residues long. CDR3 amino acids: CASSAPSGGARETQYF. CDR3 DNA sequence: TGTGCCAGCAGCGCCCCCAGCGGGGGGGCGCGGGAGACCCAGTACTTC. Filled out from reference TRBV9 and TRBJ2-5, the complete variable domain reads DSGVTQTPKHLITATGQRVTLRCSPRSGDLSVYWYQQSLDQGLQFLIQYYNGEERAKGNILERFSAQQFPDLHSELNLSSLELGDSALYFCASSAPSGGARETQYFGPGTRLLVL.

The rearrangement links TRBV9 to TRBJ2-1; weak D call: TRBD1 (5 bases). The V end was cut by 0 bases, the J end by 2 bases, with 9 bases between. The CDR3 runs to 15 residues. CDR1 is SGDLS and CDR2 is YYNGEE in the germline V gene. The CDR3 spells CASSVEGVAYNEQFF. CDR3 nucleotide sequence: TGTGCCAGCAGCGTAGAAGGGGTTGCCTACAATGAGCAGTTCTTC.

The chain joins TRBV4-1 to TRBJ1-5; D call uncertain. The V end lost 3 bases, the J end lost 1 base, and 7 bases lay between the germline ends. Germline loops: CDR1 MGHRA, CDR2 YSYEKL. CDR3 length: 14 residues. CDR3 sequence (DNA): TGCGCCAGCAGCCACGGAGTAAGCAATCAGCCCCAGCATTTT. Its protein product is CASSHGVSNQPQHF.

The chain joins TRBV5-6 to TRBJ2-3, with D perhaps matching TRBD2 (6 bases). This CDR3 has 18 residues. Germline assignment: CDR1 SGHDT and CDR2 YYEEEE. Trimming took off 4 bases at V and 0 bases at J, with 21 bases between the two ends. CDR3 loop: CASSPWAGGAHSTDTQYF. CDR3 coding DNA: TGTGCCAGCAGCCCCTGGGCCGGGGGTGCTCATAGCACAGATACGCAGTATTTT.

The chain combines TRBV5-8 with TRBJ1-2; D perhaps matches TRBD1 (5 bases). This CDR3 has 14 amino acids. V shed 4 bases and J shed 1 base, with 11 bases lying between them. CDR1 SGHTS and CDR2 YDEGEE come from the germline V gene. DNA of the CDR3: TGTGCCAGCAGCCAATTCGACAGTAACTATGGCTACACCTTC. Translating gives CASSQFDSNYGYTF.

The V call is TRBV4-3, the J call TRBJ1-3; D gene unclear. The CDR3 has 16 residues. From germline, CDR1 is LGHNA and CDR2 YSLEER. Trimming left V 0 bases short and J 0 bases short, with 9 bases between. The CDR3 loop reads CASSQEVGLSGNTIYF. In DNA form, the CDR3 reads TGCGCCAGCAGCCAAGAAGTTGGCCTCTCTGGAAACACCATATATTTT.

The DNA of the CDR3 is TGTGCCAGCAGTGCCCCTTTGGGGGACAGGGGCGGACTATTGAATGGCTACACCTTC. Translated, it gives CASSAPLGDRGGLLNGYTF. The V gene is TRBV6-1, the J gene TRBJ1-2; TRBD1 agrees at 10 bases. This CDR3 comprises 19 residues. Germline CDR1 reads MNHNS; CDR2 reads SASEGT. V dropped 4 bases and J dropped 6; count of bases not matched to a gene: 20.

The V gene is TRBV10-3, the J gene TRBJ1-1; a weak D match, TRBD1 (5 bases). Germline-derived CDR1 and CDR2 are ENHRY and SYGVKD. This CDR3 spans 14 amino acids. The V and J ends lost 5 bases and 3 bases respectively, with 13 bases between them. This CDR3 is CAISLTEMDTEAFF. The DNA of the CDR3 is TGTGCCATCAGTCTGACAGAGATGGACACTGAAGCTTTCTTT.

This rearrangement joins TRBV15 to TRBJ2-1; no clear D. The CDR3 consists of 17 residues. Germline V gene sequence: CDR1 LNHNV, CDR2 YYDKDF (reference sequence). Trimming took off 0 bases at V and 0 bases at J, with 12 bases between the two ends. CDR3 protein: CATSRDEAVSSYNEQFF. CDR3 DNA sequence: TGTGCCACCAGCAGAGATGAGGCCGTTAGCTCCTACAATGAGCAGTTCTTC.

This rearrangement joins TRBV19 to TRBJ1-5; a weak D match, TRBD1 (5 bases). Germline V gene data show CDR1 as LNHDA and CDR2 as SQIVND (reference sequence). V lost 5 bases to trimming and J lost 2 bases, with 13 bases between them. The CDR3 is made up of 15 amino acids. The CDR3 coding sequence is TGTGCCAGTAGTCCGACAGTCTTGGGCAATCAGCCCCAGCATTTT. It codes for CASSPTVLGNQPQHF.

This chain uses TRBV13 with TRBJ1-3; 7 positions match TRBD1. V lost 2 bases and J lost 4; bases outside the gene matches: 2. Germline CDR1 PRHDT, CDR2 FYEKMQ (reference sequence). This CDR3 spans 14 amino acids. In DNA, the CDR3 is TGTGCCAGCAGCTTACAGGGGGGCGGAAACACCATATATTTT. Translated: CASSLQGGGNTIYF.

The rearrangement links TRBV27 to TRBJ2-5; possibly TRBD1 for D (5 bases). The DNA end favors TRBJ2-7, so the J call may be wrong. Per the germline V gene, CDR1 is MNHEY and CDR2 is SMNVEV (reference sequence). CDR3 length equals 16 residues. CDR3 residues: CASRASAGDSSYEQYF. For the CDR3, the DNA is TGTGCCAGCAGGGCGTCGGCCGGAGACAGCTCCTACGAGCAGTACTTC.

The chain carries TRBV6-6 and TRBJ2-7, with no clear D. Looked up from germline, CDR1 is MNHNY and CDR2 is SVGAGI (reference sequence). The CDR3 contains 14 residues. The germline V and J ends were trimmed by 0 bases and 4 bases, with 10 bases remaining between them. The chain's CDR3 is CASSYSLQPYEQYF. In DNA, the CDR3 is TGTGCCAGCAGTTACTCGTTACAACCATACGAGCAGTACTTC.

The chain uses TRBV2 and TRBJ2-1; TRBD1 matches at 8 bases. The CDR3 spans 15 residues. CDR1 and CDR2 from the germline V gene are SNHLY and FYNNEI. V shed 8 bases and J 8 bases; nucleotides not matched to a gene: 14. The CDR3 DNA sequence: TGTGCCAGCGGCAGGGGGCGCGGAGATAGTCATGAGCAGTTCTTC. It yields the protein CASGRGRGDSHEQFF. The full variable domain, completed using reference TRBV2 and TRBJ2-1, is EPEVTQTPSHQVTQMGQEVILRCVPISNHLYFYWYRQILGQKVEFLVSFYNNEISEKSEIFDDQFSVERPDGSNFTLKIRSTKLEDSAMYFCASGRGRGDSHEQFFGPGTRLTVL.

The V call is TRBV29-1, the J call TRBJ2-5, with D unresolved. The CDR3 has 10 residues. V dropped 4 bases and J dropped 5 bases, with 5 bases sitting between them. Germline V lookup: CDR1 SQVTM, CDR2 ANQGSEA. Here the CDR3 reads CSVAEETQYF. The CDR3 nucleotides read TGCAGCGTTGCGGAGGAGACCCAGTACTTC.

This sequence joins TRBV9 and TRBJ1-6; D perhaps matches TRBD1 (5 bases). CDR3 size: 14 residues. Trimming took off 4 bases at V and 8 bases at J, with 13 bases between the two ends. Looked up from germline, CDR1 is SGDLS and CDR2 is YYNGEE. CDR3 residues: CASSPRVTDSPLHF. In DNA, the CDR3 is TGTGCCAGCAGCCCCAGGGTGACGGATTCACCCCTCCACTTT.

The rearrangement links TRBV9 to TRBJ1-2, with a weak D call TRBD1 (6 bases). The CDR3 contains 12 residues. Looked up from germline, CDR1 is SGDLS and CDR2 is YYNGEE. Trimming took 5 bases from V and 8 from J, leaving 13 bases between them. The chain's CDR3 is CASRNRAQGYTF. CDR3 nucleotides: TGTGCCAGCAGGAACAGGGCCCAAGGCTACACCTTC. Together with reference TRBV9 and TRBJ1-2, the CDR3 gives the full variable domain: DSGVTQTPKHLITATGQRVTLRCSPRSGDLSVYWYQQSLDQGLQFLIQYYNGEERAKGNILERFSAQQFPDLHSELNLSSLELGDSALYFCASRNRAQGYTFGSGTRLTVV.

CDR3 region: CASIPMGEQNYGYTF. In DNA, the CDR3 is TGTGCCAGCATCCCGATGGGTGAACAGAACTATGGCTACACCTTC. The chain employs TRBV28 and TRBJ1-2; D uncertain. The CDR3 has 15 residues. The ends were cut back, 7 bases at V and 2 bases at J, with 17 bases in the middle. The germline CDR1 and CDR2 sequences are MDHEN and SYDVKM.